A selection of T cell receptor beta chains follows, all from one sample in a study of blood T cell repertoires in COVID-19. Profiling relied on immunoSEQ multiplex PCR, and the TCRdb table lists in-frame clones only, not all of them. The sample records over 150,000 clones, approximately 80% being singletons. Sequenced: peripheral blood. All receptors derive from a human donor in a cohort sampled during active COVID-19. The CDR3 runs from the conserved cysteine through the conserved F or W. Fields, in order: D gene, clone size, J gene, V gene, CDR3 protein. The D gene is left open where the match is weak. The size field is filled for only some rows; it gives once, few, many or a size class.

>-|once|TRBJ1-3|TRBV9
CASSATSGVGNTIYF
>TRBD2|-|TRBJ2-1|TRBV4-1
CASSQEGSSGGYNEQFF
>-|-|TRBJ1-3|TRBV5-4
CASSLSAVGGNTIYF
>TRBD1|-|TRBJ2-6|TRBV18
CASSPAGGSAGANVLTF
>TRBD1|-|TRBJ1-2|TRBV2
CASSERDSQVDTF
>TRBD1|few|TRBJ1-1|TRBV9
CASSAITGGASTFF
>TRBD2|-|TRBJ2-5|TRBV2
CASNLGLAETQYF
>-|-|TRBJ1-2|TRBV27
CASSSIQGSTNYGYTF
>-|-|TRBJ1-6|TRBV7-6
CASSDTFPDFKDNNSPLHF
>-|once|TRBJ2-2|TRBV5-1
CASSLDRSTGELFF
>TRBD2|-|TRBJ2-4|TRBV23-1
CASSHPSSGGGGNIQYF
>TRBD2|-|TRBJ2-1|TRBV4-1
CASSQGLAVRAGYNEQFF
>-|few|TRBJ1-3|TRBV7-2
CASRDLIQGSGNTIYF
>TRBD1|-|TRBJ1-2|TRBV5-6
CASSLTGQGLGYTF
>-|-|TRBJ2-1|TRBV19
CASRTGTTLTNEQFF
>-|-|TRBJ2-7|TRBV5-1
CASSLERQYHEQYF
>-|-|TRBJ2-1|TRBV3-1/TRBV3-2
CASSQIVGNEQFF
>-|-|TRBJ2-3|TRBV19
CASSIGQLTDTQYF
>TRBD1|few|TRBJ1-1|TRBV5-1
CASSPRTGRRDTEAFF
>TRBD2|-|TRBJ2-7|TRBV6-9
CASSYYLAGGFYEQYF
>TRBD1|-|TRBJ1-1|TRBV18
CASSGQGNTEAFF
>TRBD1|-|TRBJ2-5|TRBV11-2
CASSSRTGLQETQYF
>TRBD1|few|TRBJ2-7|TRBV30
CAWRGTWTGLYEQYF
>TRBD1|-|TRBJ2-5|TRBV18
CASSPWGTGVASQETQYF
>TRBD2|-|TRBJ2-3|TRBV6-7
CASNRLAGGRYTSTDTQYF
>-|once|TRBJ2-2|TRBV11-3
CASSLEGAGELFF
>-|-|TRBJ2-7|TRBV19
CASSHPGLGHEQYF